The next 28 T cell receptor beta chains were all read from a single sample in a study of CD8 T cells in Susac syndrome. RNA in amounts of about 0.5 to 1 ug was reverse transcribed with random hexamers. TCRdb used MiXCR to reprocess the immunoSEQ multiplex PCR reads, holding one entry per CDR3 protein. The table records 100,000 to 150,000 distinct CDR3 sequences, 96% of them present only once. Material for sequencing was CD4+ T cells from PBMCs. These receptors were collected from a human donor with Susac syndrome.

CDR3 region: CSVAWDAYYNEQFF. Here the CDR3 DNA reads TGCAGCGTTGCTTGGGACGCCTACTACAATGAGCAGTTCTTC. The rearrangement links TRBV29-1 to TRBJ2-1; the D call may be TRBD1 or TRBD2 (5 bases each). Germline assignment: CDR1 SQVTM and CDR2 ANQGSEA. Trimming removed 4 bases from V and 3 bases from J, with 13 bases in between. The CDR3 has 14 residues.

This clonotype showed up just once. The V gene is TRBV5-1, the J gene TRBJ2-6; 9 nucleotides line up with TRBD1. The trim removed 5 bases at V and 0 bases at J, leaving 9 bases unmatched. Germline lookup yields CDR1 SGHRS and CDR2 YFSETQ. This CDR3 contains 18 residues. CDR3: CASRTPGQGSSGANVLTF. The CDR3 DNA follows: TGCGCCAGCAGAACCCCGGGACAGGGAAGCTCTGGGGCCAACGTCCTGACTTTC.

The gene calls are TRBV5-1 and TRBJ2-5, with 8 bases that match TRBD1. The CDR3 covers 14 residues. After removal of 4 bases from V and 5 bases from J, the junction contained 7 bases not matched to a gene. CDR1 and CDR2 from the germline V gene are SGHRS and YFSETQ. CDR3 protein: CASSDPGGMETQYF. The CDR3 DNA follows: TGCGCCAGCAGCGACCCAGGGGGCATGGAGACCCAGTACTTC.

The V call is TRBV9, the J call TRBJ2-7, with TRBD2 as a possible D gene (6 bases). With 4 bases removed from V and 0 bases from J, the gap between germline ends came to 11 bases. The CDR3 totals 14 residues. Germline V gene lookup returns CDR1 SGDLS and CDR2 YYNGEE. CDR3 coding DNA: TGTGCCAGCAGCTACACCGGGAGCTCCTACGAGCAGTACTTC. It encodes CASSYTGSSYEQYF. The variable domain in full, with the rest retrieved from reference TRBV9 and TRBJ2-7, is DSGVTQTPKHLITATGQRVTLRCSPRSGDLSVYWYQQSLDQGLQFLIQYYNGEERAKGNILERFSAQQFPDLHSELNLSSLELGDSALYFCASSYTGSSYEQYFGPGTRLTVT.

CDR3 sequence (DNA): TGTGCCAGCAGCCAAGAGGGCGAGAACACTGAAGCTTTCTTT. Translation: CASSQEGENTEAFF. This chain uses TRBV3-1 with TRBJ1-1; D ambiguous. The CDR3 loop spans 14 amino acids. Germline lookup yields CDR1 LGHDT and CDR2 YNNKEL (reference sequence). The germline V and J ends were trimmed by 0 bases and 1 base, with 6 bases remaining between them.

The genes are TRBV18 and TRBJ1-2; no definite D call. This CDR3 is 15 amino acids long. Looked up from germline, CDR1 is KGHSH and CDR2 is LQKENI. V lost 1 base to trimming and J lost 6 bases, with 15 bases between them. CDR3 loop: CASSPLAEHADGYTF. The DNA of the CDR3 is TGTGCCAGCTCACCACTTGCAGAGCACGCGGATGGCTACACCTTC.

CDR3 protein: CASSLAGVSYEQYF. In DNA form, the CDR3 reads TGTGCCAGCAGTTTAGCCGGGGTGTCCTACGAGCAGTACTTC. The rearrangement joins TRBV27 to TRBJ2-7, with a weak D call TRBD2 (5 bases). From germline, CDR1 is MNHEY and CDR2 SMNVEV (reference sequence). The V end was cut by 2 bases, the J end by 1 base, with 9 bases between. The CDR3 is made up of 14 amino acids.

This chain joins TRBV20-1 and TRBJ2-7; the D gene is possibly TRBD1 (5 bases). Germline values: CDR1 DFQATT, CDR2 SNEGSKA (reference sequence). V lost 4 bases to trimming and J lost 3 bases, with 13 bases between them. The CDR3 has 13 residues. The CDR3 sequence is CSAIFTGHYEQYF. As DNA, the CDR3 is TGCAGTGCTATATTCACAGGCCACTACGAGCAGTACTTC.

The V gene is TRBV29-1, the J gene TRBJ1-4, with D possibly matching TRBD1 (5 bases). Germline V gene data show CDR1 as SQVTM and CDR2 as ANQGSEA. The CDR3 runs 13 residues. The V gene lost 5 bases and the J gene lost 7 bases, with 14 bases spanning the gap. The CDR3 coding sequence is TGCAGCGTTAGAGACGGGGCGGGTGAAAAACTGTTTTTT. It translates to CSVRDGAGEKLFF.

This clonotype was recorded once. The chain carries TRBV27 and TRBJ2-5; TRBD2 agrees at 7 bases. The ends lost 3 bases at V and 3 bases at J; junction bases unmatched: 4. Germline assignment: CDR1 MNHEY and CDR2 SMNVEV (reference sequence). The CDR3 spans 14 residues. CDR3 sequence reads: CASSFLSGEETQYF. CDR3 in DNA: TGTGCCAGCAGTTTTTTGAGCGGGGAAGAGACCCAGTACTTC.

DNA for the CDR3: TGCAGTGCTAGCGAAGTGATATATAGCAATCAGCCCCAGCATTTT. Translated: CSASEVIYSNQPQHF. The chain is built from TRBV20-1 and TRBJ1-5, with D unresolved. CDR1 and CDR2 from the germline V gene are DFQATT and SNEGSKA (reference sequence). This CDR3 has 15 amino acids. V lost 3 bases to trimming and J lost 0 bases, with 12 bases between them.

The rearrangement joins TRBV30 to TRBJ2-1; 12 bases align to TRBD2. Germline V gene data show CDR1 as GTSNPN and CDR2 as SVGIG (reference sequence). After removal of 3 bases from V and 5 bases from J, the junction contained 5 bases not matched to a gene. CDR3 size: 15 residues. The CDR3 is CAWSLGLAGHNEQFF. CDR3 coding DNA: TGTGCCTGGAGCCTGGGACTAGCGGGCCACAATGAGCAGTTCTTC.

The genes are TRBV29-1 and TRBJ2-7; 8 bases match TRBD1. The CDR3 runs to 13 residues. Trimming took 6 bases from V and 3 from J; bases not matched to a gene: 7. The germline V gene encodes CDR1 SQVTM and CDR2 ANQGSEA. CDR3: CSVLDRGGYEQYF. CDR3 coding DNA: TGCAGCGTCCTCGACAGGGGCGGCTACGAGCAGTACTTC.

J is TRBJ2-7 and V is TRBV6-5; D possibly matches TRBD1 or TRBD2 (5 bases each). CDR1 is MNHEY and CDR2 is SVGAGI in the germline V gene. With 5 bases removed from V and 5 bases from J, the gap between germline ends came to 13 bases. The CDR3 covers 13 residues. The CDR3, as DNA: TGTGCCAGCAGTCCTCCGGGGCGGGACGAGCAGTACTTC. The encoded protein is CASSPPGRDEQYF.

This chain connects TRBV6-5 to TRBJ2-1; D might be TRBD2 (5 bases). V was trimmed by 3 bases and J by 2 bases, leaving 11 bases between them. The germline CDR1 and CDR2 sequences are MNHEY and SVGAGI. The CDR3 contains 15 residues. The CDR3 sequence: CASSYNDGTYNEQFF. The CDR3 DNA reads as TGTGCCAGCAGTTATAATGACGGGACCTACAATGAGCAGTTCTTC.

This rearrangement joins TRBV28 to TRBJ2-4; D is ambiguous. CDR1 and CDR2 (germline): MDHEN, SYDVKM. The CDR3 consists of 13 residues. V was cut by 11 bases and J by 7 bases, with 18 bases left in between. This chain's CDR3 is CACSPGQGNIQYF. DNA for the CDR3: TGTGCCTGCTCCCCAGGTCAAGGGAACATTCAGTACTTC.

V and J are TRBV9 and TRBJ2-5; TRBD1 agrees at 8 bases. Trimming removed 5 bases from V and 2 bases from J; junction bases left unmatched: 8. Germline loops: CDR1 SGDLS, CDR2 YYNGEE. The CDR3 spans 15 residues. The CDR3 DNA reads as TGTGCCAGCAGTAGATCCGGGACAGGACAAGAGACCCAGTACTTC. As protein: CASSRSGTGQETQYF. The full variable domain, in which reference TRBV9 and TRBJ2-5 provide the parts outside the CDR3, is DSGVTQTPKHLITATGQRVTLRCSPRSGDLSVYWYQQSLDQGLQFLIQYYNGEERAKGNILERFSAQQFPDLHSELNLSSLELGDSALYFCASSRSGTGQETQYFGPGTRLLVL.

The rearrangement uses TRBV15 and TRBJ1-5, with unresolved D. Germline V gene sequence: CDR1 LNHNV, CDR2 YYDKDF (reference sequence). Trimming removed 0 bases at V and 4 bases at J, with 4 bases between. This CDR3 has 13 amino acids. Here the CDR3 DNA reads TGTGCCACCAGCAGAGATCGGAATCAGCCCCAGCATTTT. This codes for CATSRDRNQPQHF.

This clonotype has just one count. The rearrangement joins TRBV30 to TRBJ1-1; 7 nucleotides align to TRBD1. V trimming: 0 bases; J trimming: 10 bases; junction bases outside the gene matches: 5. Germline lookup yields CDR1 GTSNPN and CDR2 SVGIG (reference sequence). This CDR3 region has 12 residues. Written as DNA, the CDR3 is TGTGCCTGGAGTGTTTCCAGGGACAGAGCTTTCTTT. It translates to CAWSVSRDRAFF.

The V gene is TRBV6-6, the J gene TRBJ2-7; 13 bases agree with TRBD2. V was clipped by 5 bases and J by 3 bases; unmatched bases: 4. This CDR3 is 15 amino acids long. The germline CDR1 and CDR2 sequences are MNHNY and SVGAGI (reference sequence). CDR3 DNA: TGTGCCAGCAGTCAGACTAGCGGGAGGCACTACGAGCAGTACTTC. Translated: CASSQTSGRHYEQYF.

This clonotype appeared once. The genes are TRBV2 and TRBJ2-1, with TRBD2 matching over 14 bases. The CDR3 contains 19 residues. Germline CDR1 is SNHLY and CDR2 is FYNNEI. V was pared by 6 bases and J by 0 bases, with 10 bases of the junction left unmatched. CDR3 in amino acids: CASRAGTSGRKTSYNEQFF. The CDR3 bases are TGTGCCAGCAGGGCCGGGACTAGCGGGAGAAAGACCTCCTACAATGAGCAGTTCTTC.

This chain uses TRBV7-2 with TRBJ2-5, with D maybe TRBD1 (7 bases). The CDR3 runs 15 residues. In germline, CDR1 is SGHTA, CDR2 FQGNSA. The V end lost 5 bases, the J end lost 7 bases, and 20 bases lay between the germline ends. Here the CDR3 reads CASSPGGTARWTQYF. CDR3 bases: TGTGCCAGCAGCCCTGGGGGGACAGCAAGGTGGACCCAGTACTTC.

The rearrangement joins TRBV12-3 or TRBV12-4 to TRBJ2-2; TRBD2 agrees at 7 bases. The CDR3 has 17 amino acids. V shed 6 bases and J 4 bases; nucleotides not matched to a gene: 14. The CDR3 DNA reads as TGTGCCAGCAGCCCCATGGGCGGGGGTCGTGTCACCGGGGAGCTGTTTTTT. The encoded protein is CASSPMGGGRVTGELFF.

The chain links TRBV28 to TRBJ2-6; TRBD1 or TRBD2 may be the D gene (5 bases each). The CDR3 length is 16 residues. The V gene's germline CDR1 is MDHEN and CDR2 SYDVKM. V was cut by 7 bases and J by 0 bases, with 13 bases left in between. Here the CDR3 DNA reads TGTGCCAGCACCGGGACGGCCTCCTCTGGGGCCAACGTCCTGACTTTC. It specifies CASTGTASSGANVLTF.

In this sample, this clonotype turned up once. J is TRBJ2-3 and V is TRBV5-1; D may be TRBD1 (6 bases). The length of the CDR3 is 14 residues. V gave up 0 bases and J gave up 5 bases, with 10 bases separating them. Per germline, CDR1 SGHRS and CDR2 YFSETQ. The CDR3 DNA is TGCGCCAGCAGCTTGGACCAGGGGAGAGATACGCAGTATTTT. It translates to CASSLDQGRDTQYF. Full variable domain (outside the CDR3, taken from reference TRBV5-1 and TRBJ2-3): KAGVTQTPRYLIKTRGQQVTLSCSPISGHRSVSWYQQTPGQGLQFLFEYFSETQRNKGNFPGRFSGRQFSNSRSEMNVSTLELGDSALYLCASSLDQGRDTQYFGPGTRLTVL.

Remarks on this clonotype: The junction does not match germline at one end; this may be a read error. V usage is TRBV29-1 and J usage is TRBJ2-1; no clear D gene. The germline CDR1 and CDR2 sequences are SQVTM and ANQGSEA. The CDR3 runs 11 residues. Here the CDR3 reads CSVEEYTEQFF. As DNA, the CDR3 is TGCAGCGTTGAAGAGTACACTGAGCAGTTCTTC.

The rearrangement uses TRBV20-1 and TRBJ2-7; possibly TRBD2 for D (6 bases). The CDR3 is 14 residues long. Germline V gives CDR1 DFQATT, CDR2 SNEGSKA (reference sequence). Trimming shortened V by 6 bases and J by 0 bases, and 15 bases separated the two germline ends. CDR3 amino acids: CSASPLAFSYEQYF. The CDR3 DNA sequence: TGCAGTGCGTCACCGCTAGCGTTCTCCTACGAGCAGTACTTC.

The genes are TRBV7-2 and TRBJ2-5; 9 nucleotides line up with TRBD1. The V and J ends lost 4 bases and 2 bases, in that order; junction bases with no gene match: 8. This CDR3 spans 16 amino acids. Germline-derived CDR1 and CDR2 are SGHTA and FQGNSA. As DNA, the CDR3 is TGTGCCAGCAGCTCGCGCGGGACAGGGCATCAAGAGACCCAGTACTTC. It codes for CASSSRGTGHQETQYF. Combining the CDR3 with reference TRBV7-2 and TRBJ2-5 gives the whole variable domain GAGVSQSPSNKVTEKGKDVELRCDPISGHTALYWYRQSLGQGLEFLIYFQGNSAPDKSGLPSDRFSAERTGGSVSTLTIQRTQQEDSAVYLCASSSRGTGHQETQYFGPGTRLLVL.